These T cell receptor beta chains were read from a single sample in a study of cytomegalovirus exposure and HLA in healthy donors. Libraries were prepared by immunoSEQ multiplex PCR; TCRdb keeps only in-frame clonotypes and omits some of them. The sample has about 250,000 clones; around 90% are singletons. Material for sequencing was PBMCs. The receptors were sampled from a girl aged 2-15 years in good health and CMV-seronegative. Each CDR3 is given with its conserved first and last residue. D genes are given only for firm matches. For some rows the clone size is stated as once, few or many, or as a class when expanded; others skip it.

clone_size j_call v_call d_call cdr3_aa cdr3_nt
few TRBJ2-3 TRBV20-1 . CSAVKPAEQYF TGCAGTGCTGTGAAGCCCGCGGAGCAGTATTTT
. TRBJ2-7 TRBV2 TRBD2 CASKAGTSGSYEQYF TGTGCCAGCAAAGCCGGGACTAGCGGATCTTACGAGCAGTACTTC
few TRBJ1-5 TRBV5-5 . CASSPKGADQPQHF TGTGCCAGCAGCCCCAAAGGGGCTGATCAGCCCCAGCATTTT
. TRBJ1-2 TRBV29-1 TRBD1 CSAVQGDYGYTF TGCAGCGCTGTACAGGGGGACTATGGCTACACCTTC
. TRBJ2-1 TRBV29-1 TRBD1 CSALDRSPFF TGCAGCGCCTTGGACAGGTCCCCGTTCTTC
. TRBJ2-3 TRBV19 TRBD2 CASSIDSGPTDTQYF TGTGCCAGTAGTATAGATAGCGGGCCCACAGATACGCAGTATTTT
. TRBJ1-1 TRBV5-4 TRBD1 CASSLRDRNTEAFF TGTGCCAGCAGCTTACGGGACAGGAACACTGAAGCTTTCTTT
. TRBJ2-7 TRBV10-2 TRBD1 CASSIDRGYEQYF TGCGCCAGCAGTATCGACAGGGGCTACGAGCAGTACTTC
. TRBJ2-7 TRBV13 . CASSSSRYEQYF TGTGCCAGCAGCTCGTCGCGATACGAGCAGTACTTC
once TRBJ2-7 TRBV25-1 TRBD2 CASSGRTSRYEQYF TGTGCCAGCAGTGGCCGGACTAGCCGCTACGAGCAGTACTTC
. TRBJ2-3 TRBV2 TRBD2 CASSLRLADSTDTQYF TGTGCCAGCAGTTTGAGACTAGCGGACAGCACAGATACGCAGTATTTT
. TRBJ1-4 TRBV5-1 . CASGPGLANEKLFF TGCGCCAGCGGGCCAGGGTTGGCTAATGAAAAACTGTTTTTT
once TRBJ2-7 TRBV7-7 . CASSLGQGGYEQYF TGTGCTAGCAGCTTGGGTCAGGGTGGTTACGAGCAGTACTTC
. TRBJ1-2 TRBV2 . CASILGESYGYTF TGTGCCAGCATCCTCGGGGAGTCGTATGGCTACACCTTC
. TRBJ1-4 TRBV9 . CASSAQPGLQNEKLFF TGTGCCAGCAGCGCCCAACCGGGACTTCAAAATGAAAAACTGTTTTTT
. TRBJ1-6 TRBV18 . CASSPAEINSPLHF TGTGCCAGCTCACCTGCAGAAATTAATTCACCCCTCCACTTT
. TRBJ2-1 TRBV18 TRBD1 CASSPLDRGSNEQFF TGTGCCAGCTCACCATTGGACAGGGGGTCCAATGAGCAGTTCTTC
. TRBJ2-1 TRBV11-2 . CASSPAGGEQFF TGTGCCAGCAGCCCCGCTGGAGGTGAGCAGTTCTTC
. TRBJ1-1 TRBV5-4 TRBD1 CASNMLDRVDTEAFF TGTGCCAGCAACATGCTGGACAGGGTCGACACTGAAGCTTTCTTT
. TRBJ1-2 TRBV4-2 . CASSQEEGRGYTF TGTGCCAGCAGCCAAGAAGAGGGCAGGGGCTACACCTTC
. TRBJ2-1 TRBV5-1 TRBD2 CASSLGTSGSNEQFF TGCGCCAGCAGCTTGGGGACTAGCGGGAGCAATGAGCAGTTCTTC
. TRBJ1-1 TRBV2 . CASSEAPGGTEAFF TGTGCCAGCAGTGAAGCGCCTGGGGGGACTGAAGCTTTCTTT
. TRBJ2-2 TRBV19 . CASKAAGELFF TGTGCCAGTAAGGCGGCCGGGGAGCTGTTTTTT
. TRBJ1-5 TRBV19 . CASSIAHNQPQHF TGTGCCAGTAGTATAGCCCACAATCAGCCCCAGCATTTT
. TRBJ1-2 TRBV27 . CASRNRDSYGYTF TGTGCCAGCAGAAACAGGGATTCCTATGGCTACACCTTC
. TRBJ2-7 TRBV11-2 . CATAGQASYEQYF TGTGCCACAGCGGGACAGGCTTCCTACGAGCAGTACTTC
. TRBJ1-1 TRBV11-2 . CASSYRPGGTNTEAFF TGTGCCAGCAGCTACCGCCCCGGCGGAACGAACACTGAAGCTTTCTTT
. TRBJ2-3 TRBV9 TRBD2 CASSSASGSTDTQYF TGTGCCAGCAGCTCGGCTAGCGGTAGCACAGATACGCAGTATTTT
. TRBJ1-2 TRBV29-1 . CSVAESSNYGYTF TGCAGCGTTGCTGAGAGTTCTAACTATGGCTACACCTTC
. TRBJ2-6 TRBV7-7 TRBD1 CASSLGTGAGANVLTF TGTGCTAGCAGCTTAGGGACAGGGGCTGGGGCCAACGTCCTGACTTTC
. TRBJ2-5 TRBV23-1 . CASSPQGHKTQYF TGCGCCAGCAGTCCCCAGGGTCACAAGACCCAGTACTTC
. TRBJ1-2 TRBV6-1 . CASSEASGDYGYTF TGTGCCAGCAGTGAAGCCTCAGGGGACTATGGCTACACCTTC
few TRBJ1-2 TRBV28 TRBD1 CASRINSGGGRGYTF TGTGCCAGCAGAATCAACTCAGGGGGTGGGCGTGGCTACACCTTC
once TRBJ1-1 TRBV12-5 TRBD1 CASGIQGAHEAFF TGTGCTAGTGGTATACAGGGGGCACATGAAGCTTTCTTT
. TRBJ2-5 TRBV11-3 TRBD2 CASSPGLAGGNSQETQYF TGTGCCAGCAGCCCGGGACTAGCGGGGGGGAACTCCCAAGAGACCCAGTACTTC